The 17 T cell receptor beta chains in this list originate from one sample, sequenced in a study of cytomegalovirus exposure and HLA in healthy donors. Using immunoSEQ multiplex PCR, the repertoire was profiled, and TCRdb retains in-frame clones only, with some absent. The sample lists about 49,000 clones, roughly 94% occurring once. The sequenced sample consisted of PBMCs. The receptors originated from a woman aged 18-29 years in good health and CMV-seropositive.

V and J are TRBV27 and TRBJ2-3; 7 bases are shared with TRBD2. This CDR3 contains 16 residues. Germline V gene sequence: CDR1 MNHEY, CDR2 SMNVEV (reference sequence). V lost 3 bases and J lost 4; bases outside the gene matches: 10. The CDR3 reads CASSLGKGGRSDTQYF. The CDR3 nucleotides read TGTGCCAGCAGTTTGGGGAAGGGCGGGAGATCAGATACGCAGTATTTT.

This clone showed up just a few times. The V call is TRBV2, the J call TRBJ1-3; D perhaps matches TRBD1 (6 bases). The CDR3 length is 14 residues. V was trimmed by 6 bases and J by 4 bases, leaving 13 bases between them. CDR1 and CDR2 from the germline V gene are SNHLY and FYNNEI. The CDR3 reads CASREQGYGNTIYF. Written as DNA, the CDR3 is TGTGCCAGCAGGGAACAGGGATACGGAAACACCATATATTTT.

The V gene is TRBV30, the J gene TRBJ1-1; tentatively, D is TRBD1 (6 bases). The CDR3 totals 13 residues. V dropped 2 bases and J dropped 7 bases, with 14 bases sitting between them. Germline V gene lookup returns CDR1 GTSNPN and CDR2 SVGIG (reference sequence). CDR3 nucleotides: TGTGCCTGGAGTCGGGGGGCGCGTAGTGAAGCTTTCTTT. Protein sequence: CAWSRGARSEAFF.

The chain couples TRBV7-2 to TRBJ2-2; possible D gene TRBD1, 6 bases. V shed 6 bases and J shed 5 bases, with 10 bases lying between them. This CDR3 is 13 amino acids long. The V gene's germline CDR1 is SGHTA and CDR2 FQGNSA. In DNA form, the CDR3 reads TGTGCCAGCAGGGACAGTATGACCGGGGAGCTGTTTTTT. Protein sequence: CASRDSMTGELFF.

This clone was seen once. J is TRBJ2-7 and V is TRBV5-5; 10 bases agree with TRBD2. The CDR3 runs 16 residues. V gave up 3 bases and J gave up 1 base; unmatched junction bases: 7. Germline V lookup: CDR1 SGHKS, CDR2 YYEKEE (reference sequence). For the CDR3, the DNA is TGTGCCAGCAGCTGGACCCTAGCGGGGGCTTCCTACGAGCAGTACTTC. This gives the protein CASSWTLAGASYEQYF.

The chain joins TRBV19 to TRBJ1-5, with D unclear. Germline lookup yields CDR1 LNHDA and CDR2 SQIVND (reference sequence). The germline V and J ends were trimmed by 4 bases and 5 bases, with 12 bases remaining between them. This CDR3 is 14 amino acids long. The CDR3 DNA is TGTGCCAGTAGTAGGGCCCCAGGCGATCAGCCCCAGCATTTT. Translated: CASSRAPGDQPQHF. The whole variable domain, remainder taken from reference TRBV19 and TRBJ1-5, is DGGITQSPKYLFRKEGQNVTLSCEQNLNHDAMYWYRQDPGQGLRLIYYSQIVNDFQKGDIAEGYSVSREKKESFPLTVTSAQKNPTAFYLCASSRAPGDQPQHFGDGTRLSIL.

The chain is built from TRBV9 and TRBJ2-2; 9 bases are shared with TRBD1. This CDR3 is built from 15 residues. Looked up from germline, CDR1 is SGDLS and CDR2 is YYNGEE. After removal of 2 bases from V and 5 bases from J, the junction contained 4 bases not matched to a gene. CDR3 sequence: CASSVGQGGTGELFF. CDR3 coding DNA: TGTGCCAGCAGCGTGGGACAGGGTGGTACCGGGGAGCTGTTTTTT.

This chain connects TRBV19 to TRBJ2-1; 11 nucleotides agree with TRBD2. The CDR3 contains 15 residues. J lost 7 bases, V lost 1 base, and 3 bases had no gene match. Germline V lookup: CDR1 LNHDA, CDR2 SQIVND (reference sequence). CDR3 sequence reads: CASSIGLAGLNEQFF. CDR3 in DNA: TGTGCCAGTAGTATAGGACTAGCGGGACTTAATGAGCAGTTCTTC.

This clone was counted only a few times. J is TRBJ2-2 and V is TRBV13, with TRBD2 as a possible D gene (5 bases). CDR1 and CDR2 (germline): PRHDT, FYEKMQ (reference sequence). The CDR3 consists of 13 residues. Trimming pared 5 bases from V and 6 bases from J, leaving 10 bases between. The chain's CDR3 is CASSPGKAGELFF. The CDR3 nucleotides read TGTGCCAGCAGCCCGGGGAAGGCCGGGGAGCTGTTTTTT.

The chain carries TRBV29-1 and TRBJ2-7, with a weak D call TRBD1 (6 bases). Trimming removed 4 bases from V and 3 bases from J, with 16 bases in between. Germline CDR1 is SQVTM and CDR2 is ANQGSEA. CDR3 length equals 14 residues. The DNA for the CDR3 is TGCAGCGTTGTACAGGGTCGTTGGGTCTACGAGCAGTACTTC. This encodes CSVVQGRWVYEQYF.

The chain employs TRBV28 and TRBJ2-1; 13 positions match TRBD2. There are 13 residues in the CDR3. V lost 5 bases, J lost 16 bases, and 8 bases stayed unmatched. Per the germline V gene, CDR1 is MDHEN and CDR2 is SYDVKM. The CDR3 reads CASSVLAGGPSFF. The CDR3 region has the DNA TGTGCCAGCAGTGTACTAGCGGGAGGGCCTTCTTTCTTC. Full variable domain (rest looked up from reference TRBV28 and TRBJ2-1): DVKVTQSSRYLVKRTGEKVFLECVQDMDHENMFWYRQDPGLGLRLIYFSYDVKMKEKGDIPEGYSVSREKKERFSLILESASTNQTSMYLCASSVLAGGPSFFGPGTRLTVL.

The chain recombines TRBV15 with TRBJ2-5; 7 positions agree with TRBD1. Germline V gives CDR1 LNHNV, CDR2 YYDKDF (reference sequence). The CDR3 is 16 residues long. Germline trimming cut 0 bases from V and 2 bases from J; bases unmatched to any gene: 6. CDR3 in amino acids: CATSRDRPGGQETQYF. In DNA, the CDR3 is TGTGCCACCAGCAGAGATCGGCCAGGGGGTCAAGAGACCCAGTACTTC.

About this clone itself: One end of the junction varies from germline; a read error may be responsible. The rearrangement links TRBV7-7 to TRBJ2-7, with TRBD2 matching over 12 bases. The CDR3 length is 15 residues. Germline-derived CDR1 and CDR2 are SSHAT and FNYEAQ (reference sequence). CDR3 in amino acids: CASSLGTSGPYEQYF. For the CDR3, the DNA is TGTGCTAGCAGCCTCGGGACTAGCGGGCCTTACGAGCAGTACTTC.

CDR3 amino acids: CASSERQGVGNEQFF. The CDR3 coding sequence is TGTGCCAGCAGTGAGAGACAGGGGGTTGGTAATGAGCAGTTCTTC. This sequence joins TRBV2 and TRBJ2-1; 9 nucleotides line up with TRBD1. The V and J ends lost 3 bases and 7 bases, in that order; junction bases with no gene match: 7. Germline V CDR1 and CDR2: SNHLY, FYNNEI. This CDR3 has 15 residues.

This chain links TRBV11-2 with TRBJ2-1; 13 nucleotides agree with TRBD2. The CDR3 is made up of 15 amino acids. Germline V CDR1 and CDR2: SGHAT, FQNNGV. V shed 5 bases and J 6 bases; nucleotides not matched to a gene: 4. CDR3 bases: TGTGCCAGCAGCACTCGACTAGCGGGAGGCAATGAGCAGTTCTTC. Protein sequence: CASSTRLAGGNEQFF.

The chain recombines TRBV12-5 with TRBJ1-5, with D possibly being TRBD1 (6 bases). This CDR3 has 17 amino acids. Trimming pared 5 bases from V and 2 bases from J, leaving 19 bases between. Germline CDR1 and CDR2: LGHNT and FRNRAP. CDR3 nucleotide sequence: TGTGCTAGTGGTCCTCCCCTCCGGGACACCCGCAATCAGCCCCAGCATTTT. It codes for CASGPPLRDTRNQPQHF.

The V call is TRBV15, the J call TRBJ1-2, with 12 bases identical to TRBD1. This CDR3 spans 16 amino acids. Germline-derived CDR1 and CDR2 are LNHNV and YYDKDF (reference sequence). J lost 8 bases, V lost 0 bases, and 7 bases had no gene match. The CDR3 loop is CATSRDWGTGGRGYTF. CDR3 in DNA: TGTGCCACCAGCAGAGATTGGGGGACAGGGGGCCGCGGCTACACCTTC.